This T cell receptor beta chain was retrieved from a study of blood T cell repertoires in COVID-19. Overall study context: Acute and convalescent COVID-19 samples came from the United States, Italy and Spain.

The CDR3 is made up of 14 amino acids. V lost 2 bases, J lost 5 bases, and 3 bases stayed unmatched. CDR1 and CDR2 from the germline V gene are LGHNA and YSLEER. TCRdb's copy holds only in-frame clones and misses some; the assay was immunoSEQ multiplex PCR. Among roughly 130,000 clones, roughly nine tenths were seen once, and the ten largest hold roughly 5%. Sequencing used peripheral blood. The V gene is TRBV4-3, the J gene TRBJ1-5; 7 bases are shared with TRBD1. The sequence came from a man aged 60 to 75 with COVID-19, enrolled during active disease. CDR3: CASSQRQGDQPQHF. CDR3 nucleotides: TGCGCCAGCAGCCAACGACAGGGTGATCAGCCCCAGCATTTT.